These T cell receptor beta chains were read from a single sample in a study of T cell responses to AZD1222 COVID-19 vaccine. Sequenced by immunoSEQ multiplex PCR; TCRdb stores in-frame clones only, minus some. This repertoire shows approximately 190,000 clones, approximately 92% found once; its top ten account for 1% to 1.5%. This specimen was peripheral blood, taken on day 0 of AZD1222 vaccination. These receptors were obtained from an adult in good health. Each CDR3 is given with its conserved first and last residue. The order of the fields is V gene, J gene, CDR3 protein.

>TRBV3-1/TRBV3-2|TRBJ2-2
CASSQGTGNTGELFF
>TRBV27|TRBJ1-6
CASSYGNSPLHF
>TRBV18|TRBJ1-2
CASSPVTVGGYTF
>TRBV3-1/TRBV3-2|TRBJ1-2
CASSRTVGTGSTTYGYTF
>TRBV27|TRBJ2-2
CASRKAGGDTGELFF
>TRBV9|TRBJ2-1
CASSVDGASSYNEQFF
>TRBV3-1/TRBV3-2|TRBJ2-7
CASSQELTSGRHEQYF
>TRBV19|TRBJ1-6
CASSKDGYSPLHF
>TRBV10-2|TRBJ1-3
CASRGGTESSGNTIYF
>TRBV6-5|TRBJ2-7
CASSLVGQSYEQYF
>TRBV5-1|TRBJ1-1
CASSEERNTEAFF
>TRBV10-1|TRBJ1-4
CASSARRGEKLFF
>TRBV7-3|TRBJ2-3
CASSLNPATDTQYF
>TRBV9|TRBJ1-6
CASSVGQDNSPLHF
>TRBV9|TRBJ1-5
CASSVGQGISQPQHF